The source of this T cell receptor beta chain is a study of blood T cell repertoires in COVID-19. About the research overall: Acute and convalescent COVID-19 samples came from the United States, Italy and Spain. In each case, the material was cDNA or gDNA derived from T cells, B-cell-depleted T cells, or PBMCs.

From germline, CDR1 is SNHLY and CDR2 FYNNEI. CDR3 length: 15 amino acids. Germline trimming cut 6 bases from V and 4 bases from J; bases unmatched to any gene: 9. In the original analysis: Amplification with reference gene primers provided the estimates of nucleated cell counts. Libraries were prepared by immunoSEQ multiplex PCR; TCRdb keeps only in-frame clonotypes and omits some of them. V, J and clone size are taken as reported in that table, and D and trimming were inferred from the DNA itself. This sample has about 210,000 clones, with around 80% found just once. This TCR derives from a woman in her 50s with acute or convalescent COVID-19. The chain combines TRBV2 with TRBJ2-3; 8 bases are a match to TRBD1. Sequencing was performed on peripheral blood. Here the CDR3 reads CASRGTGEFPDTQYF. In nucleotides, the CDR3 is TGTGCCAGCAGGGGGACAGGTGAATTCCCAGATACGCAGTATTTT.